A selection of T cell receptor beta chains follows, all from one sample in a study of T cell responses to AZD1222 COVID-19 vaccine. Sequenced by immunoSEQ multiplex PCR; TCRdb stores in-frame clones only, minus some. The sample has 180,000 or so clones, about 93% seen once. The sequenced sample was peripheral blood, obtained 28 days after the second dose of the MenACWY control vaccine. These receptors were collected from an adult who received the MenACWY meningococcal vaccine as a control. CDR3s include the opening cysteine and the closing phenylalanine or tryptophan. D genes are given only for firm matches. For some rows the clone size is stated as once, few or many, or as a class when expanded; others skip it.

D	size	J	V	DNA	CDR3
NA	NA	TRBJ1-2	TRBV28	TGTGCCAGCAGTTTTGTACAGATCTATGGCTACACCTTC	CASSFVQIYGYTF
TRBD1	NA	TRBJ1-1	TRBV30	TGTGCCGGAACCGGGACAGGGGCCCTCATGAACACTGAAGCTTTCTTT	CAGTGTGALMNTEAFF
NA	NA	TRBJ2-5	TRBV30	TGTGCCTGGAGTAGGGGGGACTCCCAGGACCAGTACTTC	CAWSRGDSQDQYF
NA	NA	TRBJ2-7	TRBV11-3	TGTGCCAGCAGCTTAACTGGGAGGTTTGGCGAGCAGTACTTC	CASSLTGRFGEQYF
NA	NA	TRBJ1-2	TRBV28	TGTGCCAGCACCTCGGCCAGAACCTACACCTTC	CASTSARTYTF
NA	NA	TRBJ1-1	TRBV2	TGTGCCAGCAGGGCAGGGATGAACACTGAAGCTTTCTTT	CASRAGMNTEAFF
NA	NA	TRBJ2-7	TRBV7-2	TGTGCCAGCAGCTTATTTAGCGAGCAGTACTTC	CASSLFSEQYF
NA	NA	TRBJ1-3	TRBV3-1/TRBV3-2	TGTGCCAGCAGCCGCACGGGCCCTGTCAACACCATATATTTT	CASSRTGPVNTIYF
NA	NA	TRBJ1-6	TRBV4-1	TGCGCCAGCAGCCAAGATGCACAGAGGGATTCACCCCTCCACTTT	CASSQDAQRDSPLHF
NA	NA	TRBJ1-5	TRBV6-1	TGTGCCAGCAGTGAGGACTCTCAACAGCCCCAGCATTTT	CASSEDSQQPQHF
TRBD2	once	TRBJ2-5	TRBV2	TGTGCCAGCAGTGAGGGACTAGTACAAGAGACCCAGTACTTC	CASSEGLVQETQYF
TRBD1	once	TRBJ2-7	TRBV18	TGTGCCAGCTCACCGACCGGACAGGGGGAAGAGCAGTACTTC	CASSPTGQGEEQYF